Detailed here is one T cell receptor (beta chain). This clonotype occurred many times. Its antigen specificity is not known. Per-nucleotide qualities are absent, and no much larger clonotype sits a single base away. These data belong to a study of T-cell memory formation after mild COVID-19 (dated by TCRdb to 2020 to 2022). For the study in its entirety: TCR sequence clusters from the two donors were found to be largely donor specific. In a couple of donors, T-cell clones that expanded and contracted after mild COVID-19 were followed by sequencing TCRalpha and TCRbeta repertoires longitudinally. The cohort comprised two young, previously healthy adult volunteers, one female and one male.

This sample was sequenced with an Illumina NovaSeq 6000. TCRalpha and TCRbeta cDNA libraries were constructed by 5'RACE with constant-segment primers, with sample barcodes and unique molecular identifiers being introduced. Trizol reagent was used to extract RNA from every sample. The libraries were amplified in two PCR steps, and the second step added a second sample barcode and Illumina TruSeq adapters. Sequencing of the libraries was done on an Illumina NovaSeq, producing 2 x 150 bp paired-end reads. From the authors' description of their analysis: Reads were demultiplexed and collapsed into UMI-guided consensus sequences with migec v1.2.7. Using mixcr v2.1.11, UMI consensuses were aligned to TRA and TRB V and J templates and then assembled into clonotypes. Expanded or contracted clonotypes were those called significant by both edgeR and NoisET, with noise models trained on biological replicates. For edgeR calls, the cutoffs were a false discovery rate-adjusted p below 0.01 and a log2 fold-change threshold of 1. As an exploratory analysis of dynamics, max-normalized trajectories of the 1000 most abundant clonotypes were examined with PCA combined with hierarchical clustering. The CD4 or CD8 phenotype of responding clones was assigned using the separately sequenced CD4+ and CD8+ repertoires. TCRdb passed the public sequencing reads through fastp at Q25 and MiXCR, retaining productive beta sequences. A single entry per CDR3 protein holds the most common genes and DNA from its merged rows. TCRdb assigned the V and J calls; the authors' analysis was not used. The sample table holds 200,000 or so distinct CDR3 sequences, of which 9.5% were seen once. The ten largest clones represent 3% to 4% of the sample.

V was cut back by 1 base and J by 5 bases, leaving a gap of 12 bases between them. The cysteine opens and the phenylalanine closes a CDR3 of 15 amino acids. Of the read, only the CDR3 DNA is kept; its 45 bases are in frame from base 1. Reading the germline V gene gives CDR1 MGHRA and CDR2 YSYEKL. Broader findings and caveats from the paper: Some responding clones were found in pre-infection memory, which suggests that pre-existing cross-reactive memory T cells took part in the SARS-CoV-2 response. From day 15 to 85, contracting clones showed balanced CD4/CD8 phenotypes, whereas a second wave of clones that expanded from day 15 to 37 leaned towards CD4+. The second-wave clones that peaked on day 37 were not confirmed to be SARS-CoV-2 specific. Contracting CD4+ clones appeared mostly in the CM and EM memory subsets, whereas CD8+ clones were enriched in EMRA. Only a couple of mild cases were covered by the study, and larger cohorts that include severe cases with pre-infection samples were considered necessary.

Ficoll-Paque density gradient centrifugation was the method used to isolate PBMCs. Source material: PBMCs or a T cell subset sorted from them (not recorded which). The chain couples TRBV4-1 to TRBJ2-1; the D call could be TRBD1 or TRBD2, with each sharing 5 bases. This TCR was recovered from a man in his late teens or twenties who had mild COVID-19 (a few samples of this study predate the infection). The sample titles of this study are shuffled in the database, so cell type and time point are left out; the donor was told from shared clones. The DNA sequence is given as TGCGCCAGCAGCCAAGTGGGGACCAAGAACAATGAGCAGTTCTTC. This codes for CASSQVGTKNNEQFF.